The 4 T cell receptor beta chains below were found in one sample sequenced in a study of cytomegalovirus exposure and HLA in healthy donors. Data came from immunoSEQ multiplex PCR; TCRdb stores just in-frame clones and leaves some out. The profile shows 55,000 to 80,000 clones, roughly 96% of them singletons. The source material was PBMCs. These receptors were collected from a man aged 18-30 years in good health and CMV-seronegative.

The rearrangement links TRBV6-5 to TRBJ1-2; 7 nucleotides align to TRBD1. V trimming: 4 bases; J trimming: 6 bases; junction bases outside the gene matches: 5. Germline CDR1 and CDR2: MNHEY and SVGAGI. This CDR3 region has 13 residues. CDR3 sequence (DNA): TGTGCCAGCAGTTCGCCGACAGGGAATGGCTACACCTTC. Its translation is CASSSPTGNGYTF.

This chain joins TRBV27 and TRBJ1-5; D might be TRBD1 (5 bases). Germline lookup yields CDR1 MNHEY and CDR2 SMNVEV (reference sequence). V shed 6 bases and J shed 2 bases, with 17 bases lying between them. The CDR3 runs to 16 residues. The CDR3 nucleotides are TGTGCCAGCAGCCCTACGACAGAGACGGGCAATCAGCCCCAGCATTTT. Residues: CASSPTTETGNQPQHF.

This sequence joins TRBV6-5 and TRBJ1-5; the D is unclear. V was pared by 7 bases and J by 6 bases, with 13 bases between. The CDR3 runs to 13 residues. Germline V lookup: CDR1 MNHEY, CDR2 SVGAGI. The CDR3 nucleotides read TGTGCCAGCAAGCGCGCCCGGGGTCAGCCCCAGCATTTT. Translating it yields CASKRARGQPQHF.

The rearrangement joins TRBV6-5 to TRBJ1-2; 7 bases line up with TRBD1. Germline V gives CDR1 MNHEY, CDR2 SVGAGI. After removal of 1 base from V and 4 bases from J, the junction contained 3 bases not matched to a gene. The CDR3 has 14 residues. This CDR3 reads CASSYLRQGYGYTF. CDR3 sequence (DNA): TGTGCCAGCAGTTACTTAAGACAGGGCTATGGCTACACCTTC.